This TCR beta chain is drawn from a study of cytomegalovirus exposure and HLA in healthy donors. Notes on the study in general: A previous analysis found most TCR beta V segments productive roughly 87% or roughly 30% of the time.

The length of the CDR3 is 16 residues. In germline, CDR1 is LNHDA, CDR2 SQIVND (reference sequence). V lost 5 bases and J lost 7, with 21 bases in between. A multiplex PCR was run with 60 Vbeta primers and 13 Jbeta primers. Per the original methods: Unique TCR beta chains totaled roughly 80 million in a later count, with around 11 million of them shared. Sequenced by immunoSEQ multiplex PCR; TCRdb stores in-frame clones only, minus some. V and J calls and clone size are as listed in that table; D and trimming were resolved from the DNA. The sample holds some 120,000 clones, 65% to 90% seen once. Points on this clone: Its antigen is still unknown.

The sample was PBMCs. This chain links TRBV19 with TRBJ2-1; tentative D call: TRBD2 (5 bases). This TCR was recovered from a woman between 18 and 30 years old in good health and CMV-seropositive. CDR3 loop: CASSLYRDNRGNEQFF. The CDR3 bases are TGTGCCAGTAGTCTATACCGGGATAATCGAGGAAATGAGCAGTTCTTC.